This T cell receptor beta chain was captured in a study of cytomegalovirus exposure and HLA in healthy donors (dated by TCRdb to 2016 to 2017). For context, the study as a whole: In an earlier analysis of several hundred of the donors, about 270 Gb of sequence data and 95 million to 130 million unique TCR beta sequences from about 179 million T cells were reported. An early release that covered more than 550 HLA-typed donors contained about 290 gigabases of sequencing data and 75 million to 100 million unique TCR sequences. Of the roughly 400 genotyped donors, less than 85% were placed in the genetic ancestry cluster associated with self-reported Caucasian donors. The aim of the study was to test whether cataloging public T cell receptors could identify signatures of past pathogen exposure. The T cell repertoires of around 670 subjects were profiled by immunosequencing and related to cytomegalovirus serostatus. A separate validation cohort of over a hundred different subjects was used in addition to the approximately 700-subject first cohort. High-throughput TCR immunosequencing, statistical association of individual TCRs with disease status, and machine learning were combined to predict cytomegalovirus infection status. To study patterns of TCR occurrence, a later analysis re-analyzed previously published TCR beta repertoires from several hundred donors and added high-resolution HLA genotyping. In the later analysis, no new phenotypic data were used to find candidate immune exposures; instead, reliance was placed on TCR beta sequences and their occurrence across donors. In an earlier analysis of 587 of the donors, high-throughput TCR beta sequencing was used to judge whether each TCR beta V gene segment behaved as functional or pseudogenic. Donor age, sex, ethnicity and CMV serostatus were compiled together with the repertoire data. A later genetic analysis used genome-wide SNP genotypes for about three fifths of the 666 donors, treating that subset as a discovery cohort. All discovery cohort repertoires had been generated on a single sequencing platform. Class I and class II HLA loci were covered by the typing at four-digit resolution. Typing coverage differed by locus: A, B, C, DRB1 and DQB1 were typed in roughly 620-630 donors, DQA1 in about 550, DPA1 in nearly 610, and DPB1 in roughly 450. Several DR-DQ haplotypes were treated as single units for association and clustering because of strong linkage in the cohort. On average, roughly 240,000 unique TCR beta nucleotide sequences were sequenced per donor among 398 genotyped donors of the cohort, with 15% to 20% of those sequences being non-productive.

Summary of the overall study and its limitations: A later analysis found that most CMV-associated TCR beta chains appeared HLA-restricted, with HLA associations seemingly driven largely by CMV exposure. The classifier was reported to diagnose cytomegalovirus status with high specificity and sensitivity in both the original and validation cohorts. This cohort had only TCR beta chains sequenced, and the lack of alpha or paired-chain data limited which features could be detected. Broadly in line with IMGT annotations, most TCR beta V segments showed up in productive rearrangements about 90% or about 30% of the time in an earlier analysis of several hundred of the donors. Linkage disequilibrium might explain the correlated functional status among segregating V segments, but an unknown experimental factor could not be ruled out. A further reported finding was that TCR beta sequences accurately predicted the HLA-A and HLA-B alleles for most subjects in the first cohort. CMV serostatus was the only immune exposure information available for the cohort. At a false discovery rate of 0.05, a later analysis linked some 17,000 TCR beta sequences to specific HLA alleles. When HLA alleles, especially DR and DQ, strongly co-occurred, attributing TCR associations to individual alleles was difficult. Compared with the roughly 700-donor mean, donors in an Asian-associated ancestry cluster had fewer N-insertions in productive TCRs, according to a later genetic analysis. Because some donors lacked HLA typing at each locus, the association tests relied only on the typed subset. Because counts were too low, seventeen rarely observed V segments, including chromosome 9 orphons, were left out of the earlier analysis of approximately 580 of the donors. The study gave a list of some 150 TCR beta chains associated with cytomegalovirus. In a later analysis, HLA-associated TCR beta chains were found to be more clonally expanded and to have lower generation probabilities than equally common non-associated chains. According to the authors, the approach could potentially be generalized to other disease states and immunological phenotypes. A cluster of highly shared sequence variants was judged likely to be a technical artifact of the sequencing pipeline. A few of the identified cytomegalovirus-associated TCR beta chains were confirmed in vitro to be specific for cytomegalovirus antigens. While some public TCRs were present in many individuals, most TCR sequences turned up only very rarely across donors. In a later analysis, several top co-occurrence clusters were reported to appear linked to parvovirus B19, influenza, CMV and Epstein-Barr virus. Presence/absence analyses assumed roughly uniform sequencing depth across donors, an assumption that may not hold. An association between a missense DCLRE1C variant and V-gene and J-gene trimming of TCR beta chains was found in a later genetic analysis and replicated in an independent cohort. In a later analysis, TCR association rates were found to vary across HLA loci, with the most associated TCRs seen for DRB1 alleles and the fewest for HLA-C alleles.

The protocol used for the library was the immunoSEQ multiplex PCR assay. For the multiplex PCR, a mixture combining 60 forward primers for TCR Vbeta segments and 13 reverse primers for TCR Jbeta segments was used. Amplification of the CDR3 region of rearranged TCR beta genes was performed with a multiplex PCR assay on genomic DNA. Amplified TCR beta libraries were sequenced as 87-base-pair reads on the Illumina HiSeq System. The published analysis was carried out like this. Across the 670 or so repertoires, a later analysis counted roughly 77 million unique TCR beta chains, roughly 11 million of which were shared by at least two donors. To remove PCR and sequencing errors, raw reads were error-corrected and collapsed into unique sequences using a nearest-neighbor algorithm that merged closely related sequences. V, D and J gene segments were assigned by aligning CDR3 sequences to IMGT reference sequences. For a sequence to be retained, a match of at least six nucleotides was required to both a V gene segment and a J gene segment. A rearrangement counted as productive if the CDR3 had no stop codons and remained in frame with V and J, and every other rearrangement counted as non-productive. CDR3 was defined by IMGT convention, running from the second conserved V-encoded cysteine to the conserved J-encoded phenylalanine. The earlier analysis of around 640 of the donors excluded sequences that lacked an unambiguous match to a single V gene segment. An earlier analysis of several hundred of the donors called V segments functional above 56.7% productive rearrangements and segregating when the between-donor standard deviation exceeded 5%. A statistical classification framework was developed to diagnose cytomegalovirus status using the catalog of TCR beta chain sequences. V and J gene assignment, in a later analysis, came from comparing TCR nucleotide sequences with IMGT/GENE-DB human TR gene sequences. Using the TCRdist pipeline, a later analysis assigned CDR3 sequences along with most-parsimonious VDJ recombination scenarios. A later analysis defined each TCR beta chain by its CDR3 amino acid sequence plus V-gene family, and excluded reads lacking a unique V-gene family. As a way to deal with suspected cross-contamination and a sequencing artifact, a later analysis dropped hundreds of nucleotide sequences that were highly shared and had low generation probability. For each public chain, a later analysis derived a clonal expansion index from normalized ranks of inferred template counts within each repertoire. Generation probabilities in a later analysis came from a VDJ recombination model fitted to out-of-frame rearrangements, and those results were checked against IGoR. In a later analysis, hypergeometric tests were used to score TCR-TCR, TCR-HLA and TCR-CMV co-occurrence, with a repertoire-size bias correction applied to TCR pairs. In a later analysis, false discovery rates were estimated by permuting HLA or CMV assignments 20 times. In a later analysis, co-occurring TCRs were grouped with DBSCAN, and TCRdist sequence similarity was added when clustering was performed within HLA-allele-positive subsets. Co-occurrence clustering excluded repertoires with fewer than 30,000 or more than 120,000 public chains, plus five with anomalous nucleotide sharing. Here the immuneACCESS table is served through TCRdb, limited to in-frame sequences with V and J called. Missing clones are a known gap in these copies; in checked studies unresolved V genes cover under half, and the rest lacks a known reason. The V and J calls and the clone size are those of that table, but D and trimming were determined from the DNA. The sample yields about 170,000 clones; approximately 75% were counted once. The top ten clones comprise roughly 1.6% of the sample.

With regard to this clone: Its antigen target is currently unknown. No base qualities exist here, and no much larger clone lies one base off it.

In total, about 650 healthy bone marrow donors made up the cohort. Cohort members were all nominally healthy when sampled, although unrecorded immune exposures were likely present. The donor tested CMV seronegative, placing the donor among the 350 to 400 seronegative members of the cohort. A peripheral blood sample was provided by each donor, and peripheral blood mononuclear cells were used for TCR beta sequencing. Genomic DNA was extracted from the blood cell samples with the Qiagen DNeasy Blood Extraction Kit. The TCR sequence derives from a girl aged 10 to 17 in good health and CMV-seronegative. The sequenced material came from PBMCs.

The CDR3 is CASSYSTGGDNEQFF. The DNA sequence is given as TGTGCCAGCAGTTACTCGACGGGGGGGGACAATGAGCAGTTCTTC. Recombination linked TRBV6-5 to TRBJ2-1, and TRBD2 aligns with 8 junction nucleotides. The CDR3 runs 15 amino acids, cysteine and phenylalanine included. Only the CDR3 portion is preserved as DNA: 45 bases, with reading frame beginning at the first base. V is cut back by 0 bases and J by 5 bases, with 3 bases in the junction unmatched. Via the germline V gene, CDR1 is MNHEY and CDR2 SVGAGI.